The subject of this entry is one TCR beta chain. Its antigen is not identified. These data belong to a study of chemoradiotherapy in HPV16-positive cancers. Whole-study results and caveats: For HPV16-positive patients, expanding HPV-responsive T cells associated with longer recurrence-free survival.

Only in-frame clones appear in the TCRdb table, and some are missing; sequencing was by immunoSEQ multiplex PCR. This sample yields 40,000 to 65,000 clones, of which 90% are seen a single time; about 3.5% belongs to the top ten. V gave up 0 bases and J gave up 5 bases, with 15 bases separating them. CDR1 SGHRS and CDR2 YFSETQ come from the germline V gene. This CDR3 spans 16 amino acids. The source is a human donor with HPV-associated anogenital cancer. The sequenced sample was blood, obtained from a patient who underwent chemoradiotherapy. J is TRBJ2-1 and V is TRBV5-1; D is ambiguous. In DNA form, the CDR3 reads TGCGCCAGCAGCTTGGAGGTAGGTGGTCTACACAATGAGCAGTTCTTC. Amino acids: CASSLEVGGLHNEQFF.